This TCR beta chain was recorded in a study of CD4 T cells in relation to SARS-CoV-2 and coronaviruses. Uncultured naive and memory CD4+ T cells supplied DNA for deep TCR-beta sequencing. Produced via immunoSEQ multiplex PCR; TCRdb's table is partial and in-frame only. The sample has some 60,000 clones; roughly 94% are singletons. Overall study findings and caveats: In around 60% of donors, memory CD4+ clonotypes crossrecognized SARS-CoV-2 and at least one common cold coronavirus spike. The assay detects memory recall responses, not culture-primed primary responses.

V gave up 4 bases and J gave up 7 bases; unmatched junction bases: 3. Germline V gene sequence: CDR1 SGHAT, CDR2 FQNNGV. The CDR3 totals 13 residues. In the case of this clone: Its antigen is unidentified.

The sequenced material came from naive CD4+ T cells from PBMCs. Regarding subset: naive CD4+ T cells isolated by negative enrichment. The rearrangement joins TRBV11-2 to TRBJ2-1; 8 bases line up with TRBD1. This receptor was taken from an adult with COVID-19. The CDR3 DNA sequence: TGTGCCAGCAGCTCTCGGACAGGGAATGAGCAGTTCTTC. This translates into CASSSRTGNEQFF.